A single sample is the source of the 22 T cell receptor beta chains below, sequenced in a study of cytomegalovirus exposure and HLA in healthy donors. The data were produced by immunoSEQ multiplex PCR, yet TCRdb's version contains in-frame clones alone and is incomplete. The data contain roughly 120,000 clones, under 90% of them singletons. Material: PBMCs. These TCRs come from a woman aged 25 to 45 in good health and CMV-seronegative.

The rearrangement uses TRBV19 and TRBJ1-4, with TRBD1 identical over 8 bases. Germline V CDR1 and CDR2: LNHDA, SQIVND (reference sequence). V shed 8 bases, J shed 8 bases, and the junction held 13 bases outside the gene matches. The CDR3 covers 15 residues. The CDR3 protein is CASAFGAGGVEKLFF. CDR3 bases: TGTGCCAGTGCTTTCGGGGCAGGGGGCGTCGAAAAACTGTTTTTT.

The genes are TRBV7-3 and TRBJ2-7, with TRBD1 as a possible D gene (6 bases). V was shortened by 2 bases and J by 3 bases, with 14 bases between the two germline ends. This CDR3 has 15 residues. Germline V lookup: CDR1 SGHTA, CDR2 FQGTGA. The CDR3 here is CASSLPRDTNYEQYF. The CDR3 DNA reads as TGTGCCAGCAGCTTACCTCGGGACACCAACTACGAGCAGTACTTC. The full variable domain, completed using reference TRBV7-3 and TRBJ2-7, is GAGVSQTPSNKVTEKGKYVELRCDPISGHTALYWYRQSLGQGPEFLIYFQGTGAADDSGLPNDRFFAVRPEGSVSTLKIQRTERGDSAVYLCASSLPRDTNYEQYFGPGTRLTVT.

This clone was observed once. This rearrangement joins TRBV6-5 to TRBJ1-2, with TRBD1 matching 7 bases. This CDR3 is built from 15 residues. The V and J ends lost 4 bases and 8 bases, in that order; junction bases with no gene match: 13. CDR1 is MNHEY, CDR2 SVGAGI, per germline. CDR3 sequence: CASSSTGQSLKGYTF. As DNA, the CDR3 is TGTGCCAGCAGTTCAACGGGACAGTCTCTCAAGGGCTACACCTTC.

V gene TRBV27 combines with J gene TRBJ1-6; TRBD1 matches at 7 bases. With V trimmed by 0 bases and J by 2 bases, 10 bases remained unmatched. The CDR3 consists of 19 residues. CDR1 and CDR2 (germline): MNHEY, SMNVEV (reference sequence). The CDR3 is CASSLSIEGGRTYNSPLHF. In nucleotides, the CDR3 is TGTGCCAGCAGTTTATCGATCGAAGGGGGCAGGACCTATAATTCACCCCTCCACTTT.

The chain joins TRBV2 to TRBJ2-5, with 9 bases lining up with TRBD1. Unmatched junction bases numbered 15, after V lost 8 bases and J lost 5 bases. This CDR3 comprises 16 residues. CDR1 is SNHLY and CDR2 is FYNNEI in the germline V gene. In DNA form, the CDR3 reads TGTGCCAGCCGCGCCCGACCGGACAGGGGAGGTGAGACCCAGTACTTC. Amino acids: CASRARPDRGGETQYF.

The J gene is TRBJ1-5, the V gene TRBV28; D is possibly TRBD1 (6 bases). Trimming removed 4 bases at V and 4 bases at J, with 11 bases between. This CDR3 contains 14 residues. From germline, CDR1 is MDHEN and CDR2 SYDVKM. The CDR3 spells CASSWVGANQPQHF. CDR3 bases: TGTGCCAGCAGTTGGGTGGGGGCAAATCAGCCCCAGCATTTT.

The DNA for the CDR3 is TGTGCCAGCAGCTTATTAGCAGGGAATTACGAGCAGTACTTC. The encoded protein is CASSLLAGNYEQYF. The rearrangement uses TRBV7-2 and TRBJ2-7; perhaps TRBD1 as D (5 bases). V was pared by 2 bases and J by 4 bases, with 12 bases between. This CDR3 spans 14 amino acids. Germline V lookup: CDR1 SGHTA, CDR2 FQGNSA.

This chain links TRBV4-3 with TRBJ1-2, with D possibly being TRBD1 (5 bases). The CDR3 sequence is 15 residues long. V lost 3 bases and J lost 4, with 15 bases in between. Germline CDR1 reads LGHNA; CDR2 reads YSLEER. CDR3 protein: CASSQANQDTYGYTF. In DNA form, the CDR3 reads TGCGCCAGCAGCCAGGCTAATCAGGACACCTATGGCTACACCTTC.

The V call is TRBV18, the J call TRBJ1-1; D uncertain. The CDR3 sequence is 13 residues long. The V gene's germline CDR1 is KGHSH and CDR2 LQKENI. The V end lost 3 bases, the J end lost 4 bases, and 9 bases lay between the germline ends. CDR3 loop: CASSPGRPTEAFF. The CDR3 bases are TGTGCCAGCTCACCGGGCAGGCCCACTGAAGCTTTCTTT.

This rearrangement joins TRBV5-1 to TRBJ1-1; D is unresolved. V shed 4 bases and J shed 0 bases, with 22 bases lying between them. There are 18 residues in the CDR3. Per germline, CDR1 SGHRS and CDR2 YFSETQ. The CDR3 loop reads CASSERQSRVIVNTEAFF. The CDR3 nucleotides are TGCGCCAGCAGCGAACGACAAAGTCGAGTCATAGTGAACACTGAAGCTTTCTTT.

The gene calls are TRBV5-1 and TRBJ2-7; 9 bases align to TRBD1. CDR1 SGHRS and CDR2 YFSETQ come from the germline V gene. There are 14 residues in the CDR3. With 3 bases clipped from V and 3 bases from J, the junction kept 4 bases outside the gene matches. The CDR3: CASSSGQGFYEQYF. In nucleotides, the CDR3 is TGCGCCAGCAGCTCGGGACAGGGTTTCTACGAGCAGTACTTC. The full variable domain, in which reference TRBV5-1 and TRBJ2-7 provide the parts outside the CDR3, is KAGVTQTPRYLIKTRGQQVTLSCSPISGHRSVSWYQQTPGQGLQFLFEYFSETQRNKGNFPGRFSGRQFSNSRSEMNVSTLELGDSALYLCASSSGQGFYEQYFGPGTRLTVT.

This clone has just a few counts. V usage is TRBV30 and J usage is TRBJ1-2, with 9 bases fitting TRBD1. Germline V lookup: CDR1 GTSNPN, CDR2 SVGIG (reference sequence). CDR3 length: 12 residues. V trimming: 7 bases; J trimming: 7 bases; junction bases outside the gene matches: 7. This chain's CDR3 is CALIQGAVGYTF. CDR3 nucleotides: TGTGCCTTGATACAGGGGGCCGTTGGCTACACCTTC.

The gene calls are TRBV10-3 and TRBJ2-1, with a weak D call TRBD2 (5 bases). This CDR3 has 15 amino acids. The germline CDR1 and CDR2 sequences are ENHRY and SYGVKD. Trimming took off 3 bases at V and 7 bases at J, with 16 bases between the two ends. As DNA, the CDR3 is TGTGCCATCAGTGACCCCAGCGGCCCCTGGAATGAGCAGTTCTTC. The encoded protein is CAISDPSGPWNEQFF.

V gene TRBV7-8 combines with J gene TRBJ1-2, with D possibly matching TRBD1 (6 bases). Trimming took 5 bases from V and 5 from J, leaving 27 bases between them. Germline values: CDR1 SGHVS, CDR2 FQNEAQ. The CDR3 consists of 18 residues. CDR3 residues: CASSLIASGTGSAYGYTF. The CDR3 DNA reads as TGTGCCAGCAGCCTAATTGCCTCAGGCACAGGGTCGGCGTATGGCTACACCTTC.

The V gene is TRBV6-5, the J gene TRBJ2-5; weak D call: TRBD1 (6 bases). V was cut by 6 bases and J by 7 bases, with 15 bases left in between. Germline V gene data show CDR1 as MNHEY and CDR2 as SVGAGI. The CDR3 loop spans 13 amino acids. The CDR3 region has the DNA TGTGCCAGCAGCCCCCTTGTACAGGGGACCCAGTACTTC. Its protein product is CASSPLVQGTQYF.

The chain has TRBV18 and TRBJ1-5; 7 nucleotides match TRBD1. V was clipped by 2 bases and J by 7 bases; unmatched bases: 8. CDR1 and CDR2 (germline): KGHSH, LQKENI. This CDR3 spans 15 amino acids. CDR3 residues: CASSPSTGLGQPQHF. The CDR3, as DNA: TGTGCCAGCTCACCATCGACAGGGTTGGGCCAGCCCCAGCATTTT.

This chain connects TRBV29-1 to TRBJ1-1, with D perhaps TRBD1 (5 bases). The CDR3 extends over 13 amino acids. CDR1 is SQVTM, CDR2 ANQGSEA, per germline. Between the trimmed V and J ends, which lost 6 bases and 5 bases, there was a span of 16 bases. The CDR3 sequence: CSVAILGLTEAFF. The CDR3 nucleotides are TGCAGCGTCGCTATTCTGGGGCTGACTGAAGCTTTCTTT.

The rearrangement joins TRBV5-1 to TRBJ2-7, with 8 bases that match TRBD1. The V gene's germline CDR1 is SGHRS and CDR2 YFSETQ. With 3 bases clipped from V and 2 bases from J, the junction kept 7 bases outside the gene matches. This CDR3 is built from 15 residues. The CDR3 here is CASSYRQGTPYEQYF. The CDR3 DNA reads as TGCGCCAGCAGCTATAGACAGGGGACTCCCTACGAGCAGTACTTC.

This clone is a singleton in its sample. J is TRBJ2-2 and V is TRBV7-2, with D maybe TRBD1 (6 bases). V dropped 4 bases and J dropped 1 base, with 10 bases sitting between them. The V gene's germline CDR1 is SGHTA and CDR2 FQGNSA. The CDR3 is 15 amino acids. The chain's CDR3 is CASSSTGLNTGELFF. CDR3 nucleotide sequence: TGTGCCAGCAGCTCCACAGGGTTGAACACCGGGGAGCTGTTTTTT. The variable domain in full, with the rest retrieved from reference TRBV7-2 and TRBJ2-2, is GAGVSQSPSNKVTEKGKDVELRCDPISGHTALYWYRQSLGQGLEFLIYFQGNSAPDKSGLPSDRFSAERTGGSVSTLTIQRTQQEDSAVYLCASSSTGLNTGELFFGEGSRLTVL.

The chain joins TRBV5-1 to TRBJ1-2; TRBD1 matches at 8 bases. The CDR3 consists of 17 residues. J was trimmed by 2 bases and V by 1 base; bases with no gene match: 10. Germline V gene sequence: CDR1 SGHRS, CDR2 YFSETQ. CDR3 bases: TGCGCCAGCAGCTTGACCCCCAGGTCAGGGGGCAACTATGGCTACACCTTC. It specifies CASSLTPRSGGNYGYTF.

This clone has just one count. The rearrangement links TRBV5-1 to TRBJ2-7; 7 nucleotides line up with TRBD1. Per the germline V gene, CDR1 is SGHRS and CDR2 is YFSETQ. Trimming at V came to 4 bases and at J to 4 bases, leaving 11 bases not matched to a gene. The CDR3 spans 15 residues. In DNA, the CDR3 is TGCGCCAGCAGCCCACAGGGGATCGGACTTTACGAGCAGTACTTC. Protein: CASSPQGIGLYEQYF.

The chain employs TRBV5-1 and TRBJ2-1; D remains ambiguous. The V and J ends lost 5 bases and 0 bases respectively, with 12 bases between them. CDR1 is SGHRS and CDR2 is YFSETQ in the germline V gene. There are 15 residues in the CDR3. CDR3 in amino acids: CASSNPRSSYNEQFF. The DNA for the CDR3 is TGCGCCAGCAGTAACCCTAGAAGCTCCTACAATGAGCAGTTCTTC. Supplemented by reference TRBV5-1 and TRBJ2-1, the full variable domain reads KAGVTQTPRYLIKTRGQQVTLSCSPISGHRSVSWYQQTPGQGLQFLFEYFSETQRNKGNFPGRFSGRQFSNSRSEMNVSTLELGDSALYLCASSNPRSSYNEQFFGPGTRLTVL.